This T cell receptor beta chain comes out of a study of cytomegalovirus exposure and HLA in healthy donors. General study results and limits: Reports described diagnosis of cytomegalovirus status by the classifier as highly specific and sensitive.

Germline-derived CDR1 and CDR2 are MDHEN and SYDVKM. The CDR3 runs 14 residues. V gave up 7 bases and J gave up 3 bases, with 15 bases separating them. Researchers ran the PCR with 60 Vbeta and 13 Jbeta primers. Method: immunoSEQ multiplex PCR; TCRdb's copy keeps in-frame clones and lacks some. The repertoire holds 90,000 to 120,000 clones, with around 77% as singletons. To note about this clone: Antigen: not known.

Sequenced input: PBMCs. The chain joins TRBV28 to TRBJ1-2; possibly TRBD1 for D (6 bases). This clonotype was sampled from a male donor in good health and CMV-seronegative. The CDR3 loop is CASNSYREDYGYTF. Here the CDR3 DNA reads TGTGCCAGCAACTCTTACAGGGAAGACTATGGCTACACCTTC.